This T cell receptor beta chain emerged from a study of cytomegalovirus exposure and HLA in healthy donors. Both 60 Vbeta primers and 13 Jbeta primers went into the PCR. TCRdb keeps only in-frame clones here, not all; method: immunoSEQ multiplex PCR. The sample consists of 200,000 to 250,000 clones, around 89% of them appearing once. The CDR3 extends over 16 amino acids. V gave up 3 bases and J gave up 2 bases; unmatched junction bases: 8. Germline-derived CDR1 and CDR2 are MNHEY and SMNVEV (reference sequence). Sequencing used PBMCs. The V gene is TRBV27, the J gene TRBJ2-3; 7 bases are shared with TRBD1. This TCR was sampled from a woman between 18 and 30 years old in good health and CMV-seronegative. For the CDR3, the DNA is TGTGCCAGCAGTTTTGGTGGGACAGCCCCCACAGATACGCAGTATTTT. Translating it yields CASSFGGTAPTDTQYF.